The rows below give T cell receptor beta chains drawn from one sample of a study of blood T cell repertoires in COVID-19. TCRdb's table, derived via immunoSEQ multiplex PCR, lists solely in-frame clones and lacks some. The profile shows approximately 150,000 clones, around 88% of them singletons. Sequencing was carried out using peripheral blood. Source of these receptors: a man between 50 and 59 years old with active or convalescent COVID-19. CDR3s include the opening cysteine and the closing phenylalanine or tryptophan. The order of the fields is D gene, V gene, J gene, clone size, CDR3 DNA, CDR3 protein. The D gene is left open where the match is weak. The size of a clone is reported for some rows only, either as once, few or many, or as a class for expanded clones.

.	TRBV5-1	TRBJ1-6	.	TGCGCCAGCAGCCGGGACAATAATAATTCACCCCTCCACTTT	CASSRDNNNSPLHF
TRBD2	TRBV11-2	TRBJ2-2	once	TGTGCCAGCAGCTCGAGCGGGACCCCTGGCCGGGAGCTGTTTTTT	CASSSSGTPGRELFF
TRBD1	TRBV5-1	TRBJ2-2	.	TGCGCCAGCAAAGTGATGGGACAGGCGAACACCGGGGAGCTGTTTTTT	CASKVMGQANTGELFF
TRBD2	TRBV7-8	TRBJ2-3	.	TGTGCCAGCAGCTCCCGGACTAGCGGGGGGGCAAGTGCAGATACGCAGTATTTT	CASSSRTSGGASADTQYF
.	TRBV18	TRBJ1-1	.	TGTGCCAGCTCAAGAACCGACAGCGGGATAGGTACTGAAGCTTTCTTT	CASSRTDSGIGTEAFF
TRBD1	TRBV19	TRBJ2-7	.	TGTGCCAGTACCCCGATAGGTGGACAGGGGATAAACGAGCAGTACTTC	CASTPIGGQGINEQYF
TRBD2	TRBV3-1/TRBV3-2	TRBJ2-7	.	TGTGCCAGCAGCTCCGGACTAGCGGAAATCTCCTACGAGCAGTACTTC	CASSSGLAEISYEQYF
.	TRBV28	TRBJ2-1	.	TGTGCCAGCAGTTACAAACTAGTCTACTCCTACAATGAGCAGTTCTTC	CASSYKLVYSYNEQFF
.	TRBV10-1	TRBJ1-3	few	TGCGCCAGCAGTGAATCAGGGGCCTCTGGAAACACCATATATTTT	CASSESGASGNTIYF
TRBD1	TRBV28	TRBJ2-7	few	TGTGCCATTCTGGACAGGGTGCCCTACGAGCAGTACTTC	CAILDRVPYEQYF
.	TRBV11-2	TRBJ1-2	.	TGTGCCAGCAGCCCCCGTCGCCAACAGAACTATGGCTACACCTTC	CASSPRRQQNYGYTF
.	TRBV5-1	TRBJ2-5	.	TGCGCCAGCAGCTTGCGCTTACTAGCTCAACAAGAGACCCAGTACTTC	CASSLRLLAQQETQYF
.	TRBV24-1	TRBJ1-2	.	TGTGCCACCAGTGACCCGGGGGGAGGTAACTATGGCTACACCTTC	CATSDPGGGNYGYTF
.	TRBV5-1	TRBJ2-3	few	TGCGCCAGCAGCTGGAGTGCATCTGGCACAGATACGCAGTATTTT	CASSWSASGTDTQYF
TRBD1	TRBV5-6	TRBJ1-3	.	TGTGCCAGCAGCTTGAATCAAGACAGGGCGACTGGAAACACCATATATTTT	CASSLNQDRATGNTIYF
TRBD2	TRBV6-6	TRBJ2-7	few	TGTGCCAGCACTCCGTACGGGGCGGGAGGCTACGAGCAGTACTTC	CASTPYGAGGYEQYF
TRBD1	TRBV18	TRBJ1-6	.	TGTGCCAGCTCACAGACCACTACGGGACAGGCTTATTCACCCCTCCACTTT	CASSQTTTGQAYSPLHF
.	TRBV29-1	TRBJ2-2	.	TGCAGCGTTGCCCGGACAGAATACACCGGGGAGCTGTTTTTT	CSVARTEYTGELFF
.	TRBV14	TRBJ1-2	few	TGTGCCAGCAGCCAAGGCAACAGGGATGGCTACACCTTC	CASSQGNRDGYTF
TRBD1	TRBV19	TRBJ2-7	few	TGTGCCAGTAGTGTCTCCGGGACAGGGGTTTTCGAGCAGTACTTC	CASSVSGTGVFEQYF
.	TRBV5-5	TRBJ2-3	.	TGTGCCAGCAGCAGGGAGGGGGGCACAGATACGCAGTATTTT	CASSREGGTDTQYF
.	TRBV4-1	TRBJ1-1	.	TGCGCCAGCAGCCGCCGTAGGATTGGGGCCGACTGGAACACTGAAGCTTTCTTT	CASSRRRIGADWNTEAFF
TRBD2	TRBV4-1	TRBJ2-3	.	TGCGCCAGCAGCCAAGAACGCACTAGCGGGAGGAGCACAGATACGCAGTATTTT	CASSQERTSGRSTDTQYF
TRBD2	TRBV5-1	TRBJ2-3	once	TGCGCCAGCAGCTTGGCCTTTTCGTCTAGCGGGGTCAACACAGATACGCAGTATTTT	CASSLAFSSSGVNTDTQYF
TRBD1	TRBV29-1	TRBJ1-6	.	TGCAGCGTCAGGGACAGGGTGAATTCACCCCTCCACTTT	CSVRDRVNSPLHF
.	TRBV11-2	TRBJ2-7	.	TGTGCCAGCAGCTTAGGCGGCTCCTACGAGCAGTACTTC	CASSLGGSYEQYF
TRBD1	TRBV29-1	TRBJ2-2	.	TGCAGCGTTGAGGGACAGACGAACACCGGGGAGCTGTTTTTT	CSVEGQTNTGELFF
.	TRBV7-9	TRBJ1-1	.	TGTGCCAGCAGCTTAAGGGGGTTCGGCAACACTGAAGCTTTCTTT	CASSLRGFGNTEAFF
TRBD2	TRBV20-1	TRBJ2-4	.	TGCAGTGCTAGTTTGACTAGCGGGGGGGCCATAGCCAAAAACATTCAGTACTTC	CSASLTSGGAIAKNIQYF
.	TRBV7-2	TRBJ1-2	.	TGTGCCAGCAGCTTAGTGCGCGGCTACACCTTC	CASSLVRGYTF
.	TRBV7-2	TRBJ1-4	.	TGTGCCAGCAGCTTAGAACCTAGATATGGGACAACAACTAATGAAAAACTGTTTTTT	CASSLEPRYGTTTNEKLFF
TRBD2	TRBV10-3	TRBJ2-1	.	TGTGCCATCAGTGGTCTAGCGGGAGATAATGAGCAGTTCTTC	CAISGLAGDNEQFF
.	TRBV6-5	TRBJ2-7	.	TGTGCCAGCAGTTACCTACTCGGCGCAGGGGGGCACGAGCAGTACTTC	CASSYLLGAGGHEQYF
TRBD1	TRBV6-1	TRBJ1-4	.	TGTGCCAGCAGTGAACCGGGACAGGGGAATGAAAAACTGTTTTTT	CASSEPGQGNEKLFF
TRBD2	TRBV7-8	TRBJ2-3	.	TGTGCCAGCAGCCCCCGGACTAGCGGGCCCAACCGCACAGATACGCAGTATTTT	CASSPRTSGPNRTDTQYF
.	TRBV6-1	TRBJ1-6	.	TGTGCCAGCAGTGATCGGCAGGGGAATTCACCCCTCCACTTT	CASSDRQGNSPLHF
TRBD2	TRBV5-1	TRBJ2-6	.	TGCGCCAGCTCTAGCGGGGAAAGCTCTGGGGCCAACGTCCTGACTTTC	CASSSGESSGANVLTF
.	TRBV7-2	TRBJ2-3	.	TGTGCCAGCAGCCGCGTCGACAGTCCGGTGGGCGCAGATACGCAGTATTTT	CASSRVDSPVGADTQYF
TRBD2	TRBV6-4	TRBJ2-1	.	TGTGCCAGCAGTTCTTGGAGCGGGAGAAACGATGAGCAGTTCTTC	CASSSWSGRNDEQFF
.	TRBV30	TRBJ2-7	.	TGTGCCTGGGGGCGGGCCTACGAGCAGTACTTC	CAWGRAYEQYF
TRBD2	TRBV5-1	TRBJ2-7	.	TGCGCCAGCAGCTTGGCCTCCAGCACTAGCGGGAGATACGAGCAGTACTTC	CASSLASSTSGRYEQYF
TRBD1	TRBV6-5	TRBJ1-1	.	TGTGCCAGCAGTTACTCGGAGGGGGCCACTGAAGCTTTCTTT	CASSYSEGATEAFF
TRBD2	TRBV27	TRBJ2-1	.	TGTGCCAGCAGTTTACTAGCGGGGGGGTTTAATGAGCAGTTCTTC	CASSLLAGGFNEQFF
.	TRBV18	TRBJ2-7	.	TGTGCCAGCTCACGGGGGCGAGGTTACGAGCAGTACTTC	CASSRGRGYEQYF
TRBD2	TRBV5-1	TRBJ2-7	.	TGCGCCAGCAGCGATGGCTCTAGCGGCCCCCCTTACGAGCAGTACTTC	CASSDGSSGPPYEQYF
TRBD1	TRBV5-4	TRBJ1-2	.	TGTGCCAGCAGCCTGCAGACAGGGTACTATGGCTACACCTTC	CASSLQTGYYGYTF
.	TRBV6-6	TRBJ2-7	.	TGTGCCAGCAGTTGGCGACAGGACTACGAGCAGTACTTC	CASSWRQDYEQYF
.	TRBV27	TRBJ2-3	few	TGTGCCAGCAGTTTTGCGGCCACAGATACGCAGTATTTT	CASSFAATDTQYF
TRBD1	TRBV5-5	TRBJ2-6	.	TGTGCCAGCAGCGTGACAGGGGCGTCCGGGGCCAACGTCCTGACTTTC	CASSVTGASGANVLTF
.	TRBV28	TRBJ2-7	.	TGTGCCAGCAGTTTGGGCGCAATATACGAGCAGTACTTC	CASSLGAIYEQYF
TRBD1	TRBV5-1	TRBJ2-1	.	TGCGCCAGCAGCGTGGGACAGGCCTTCGTGGGTGAGCAGTTCTTC	CASSVGQAFVGEQFF
TRBD1	TRBV30	TRBJ1-4	.	TGTGCCTGGAGTGTTCAGACAGGGGGGATATCAACTAATGAAAAACTGTTTTTT	CAWSVQTGGISTNEKLFF
TRBD2	TRBV4-1	TRBJ2-7	once	TGCGCCAGCAGCCAAGAAGAGGCGGGAGGGGACGTGTACGAGCAGTACTTC	CASSQEEAGGDVYEQYF